The 25 T cell receptor beta chains given below trace back to one sample, sequenced in a study of T cell responses to AZD1222 COVID-19 vaccine. Produced via immunoSEQ multiplex PCR; TCRdb's table is partial and in-frame only. The sample holds about 120,000 clones, about 90% seen once. The sequences come from peripheral blood, collected on day 0 of AZD1222 vaccination. Receptors were obtained from an adult in good health.

This sequence joins TRBV28 and TRBJ2-1; 9 bases map to TRBD2. The V segment lost 3 bases and the J segment 8 bases; nucleotides outside the gene matches: 20. This CDR3 spans 19 amino acids. CDR1 MDHEN and CDR2 SYDVKM come from the germline V gene. The CDR3 DNA reads TGTGCCAGCAGTTTCGGACAGTCTCCTACCTTAGCGGGAGAAGATGAGCAGTTCTTC. Protein sequence: CASSFGQSPTLAGEDEQFF.

This chain uses TRBV2 with TRBJ1-2; TRBD1 is a possible D gene (5 bases). The V end lost 3 bases, the J end lost 8 bases, and 7 bases lay between the germline ends. This CDR3 is built from 11 residues. Germline V lookup: CDR1 SNHLY, CDR2 FYNNEI. DNA of the CDR3: TGTGCCAGCAGTGAGGGGGGAGGCTACACCTTC. Protein product: CASSEGGGYTF.

The chain's CDR3 is CASSPGHRRGYTF. In DNA, the CDR3 is TGTGCCAGCAGCCCCGGGCACCGCCGGGGCTACACCTTC. The chain recombines TRBV27 with TRBJ1-2; D is unresolved. This CDR3 spans 13 amino acids. Deletions cut 6 bases from V and 8 bases from J, with 16 bases between. In germline, CDR1 is MNHEY, CDR2 SMNVEV (reference sequence).

The rearrangement joins TRBV19 to TRBJ1-2; tentative D call: TRBD1 (5 bases). V was cut by 4 bases and J by 8 bases, with 20 bases left in between. Germline CDR1 LNHDA, CDR2 SQIVND (reference sequence). CDR3 length equals 15 residues. The CDR3 DNA reads TGTGCCAGTAGTAGTCCCGGGACCTACCAATACGGCTACACCTTC. Amino acids: CASSSPGTYQYGYTF.

The rearrangement links TRBV9 to TRBJ2-2; unclear D gene. This CDR3 is 15 amino acids long. V lost 0 bases and J 2 bases, leaving 8 bases between the germline ends. Germline V gene data show CDR1 as SGDLS and CDR2 as YYNGEE. The DNA of the CDR3 is TGTGCCAGCAGCGTAGGGGTTTTAAACACCGGGGAGCTGTTTTTT. Translating it yields CASSVGVLNTGELFF. Full variable domain (rest looked up from reference TRBV9 and TRBJ2-2): DSGVTQTPKHLITATGQRVTLRCSPRSGDLSVYWYQQSLDQGLQFLIQYYNGEERAKGNILERFSAQQFPDLHSELNLSSLELGDSALYFCASSVGVLNTGELFFGEGSRLTVL.

V is TRBV12-3 or TRBV12-4 and J is TRBJ1-1; tentative D call: TRBD1 (5 bases). The V gene lost 6 bases and the J gene lost 7 bases, with 12 bases spanning the gap. This CDR3 has 12 residues. CDR3 sequence: CASSVTEIEAFF. As DNA, the CDR3 is TGTGCCAGCAGCGTGACAGAGATTGAAGCTTTCTTT.

The CDR3 loop is CASSLLSGELFF. DNA for the CDR3: TGTGCCAGCAGTTTACTCTCCGGGGAACTGTTTTTT. V usage is TRBV28 and J usage is TRBJ1-4; D unresolved. The ends were cut back, 2 bases at V and 12 bases at J, with 10 bases in the middle. This CDR3 contains 12 residues. Germline CDR1 is MDHEN and CDR2 is SYDVKM.

The J gene is TRBJ2-5, the V gene TRBV5-1; D assignment may be TRBD1 or TRBD2 (5 bases each). Trimming shortened V by 3 bases and J by 5 bases, and 20 bases separated the two germline ends. Germline CDR1 and CDR2: SGHRS and YFSETQ. This CDR3 has 16 residues. The chain's CDR3 is CASSSPTDGKGETQYF. The CDR3 nucleotides are TGCGCCAGCAGCTCCCCAACCGACGGGAAGGGGGAGACCCAGTACTTC. Full variable domain (outside the CDR3, taken from reference TRBV5-1 and TRBJ2-5): KAGVTQTPRYLIKTRGQQVTLSCSPISGHRSVSWYQQTPGQGLQFLFEYFSETQRNKGNFPGRFSGRQFSNSRSEMNVSTLELGDSALYLCASSSPTDGKGETQYFGPGTRLLVL.

This sequence joins TRBV11-2 and TRBJ2-3; D is possibly TRBD1 (5 bases). The CDR3 runs to 14 residues. Germline CDR1 is SGHAT and CDR2 is FQNNGV. The V end was cut by 3 bases, the J end by 3 bases, with 10 bases between. The CDR3, as DNA: TGTGCCAGCAGCTTTACCAGGGCAACAGATACGCAGTATTTT. Its protein is CASSFTRATDTQYF.

The chain joins TRBV27 to TRBJ1-1, with 9 bases fitting TRBD1. The J segment lost 4 bases and the V segment lost 6 bases, leaving 12 bases of the junction unmatched. The germline V gene encodes CDR1 MNHEY and CDR2 SMNVEV (reference sequence). The length of the CDR3 is 16 residues. The CDR3 spells CASRLLTGGVGTEAFF. The CDR3 bases are TGTGCCAGCAGACTATTGACAGGGGGTGTCGGCACTGAAGCTTTCTTT.

This chain connects TRBV7-9 to TRBJ1-4; the D gene is possibly TRBD1 (6 bases). V was pared by 5 bases and J by 7 bases, with 14 bases between. CDR1 is SEHNR, CDR2 FQNEAQ, per germline (reference sequence). The length of the CDR3 is 14 residues. CDR3 DNA sequence: TGTGCCAGCAGCCAAAGACAGGCAGGTGAAAAACTGTTTTTT. Amino acids: CASSQRQAGEKLFF.

The rearrangement uses TRBV27 and TRBJ2-1; no firm D call. Germline V CDR1 and CDR2: MNHEY, SMNVEV (reference sequence). This CDR3 contains 16 residues. The germline V and J ends were trimmed by 7 bases and 10 bases, with 26 bases remaining between them. The DNA for the CDR3 is TGTGCCAGCACCCCGCTGCGTACTACCCCCGGTACGGAGCAGTTCTTC. Protein: CASTPLRTTPGTEQFF.

The chain couples TRBV5-1 to TRBJ1-5; the match to TRBD1 covers 7 bases. Germline CDR1 is SGHRS and CDR2 is YFSETQ. CDR3 length: 14 amino acids. V was pared by 1 base and J by 4 bases, with 2 bases of the junction left unmatched. Written as DNA, the CDR3 is TGCGCCAGCAGCTTGACAGGGGCTAATCAGCCCCAGCATTTT. It codes for CASSLTGANQPQHF.

The chain joins TRBV28 to TRBJ1-1; 7 bases are a match to TRBD1. The germline V gene encodes CDR1 MDHEN and CDR2 SYDVKM. V was clipped by 6 bases and J by 10 bases; unmatched bases: 8. There are 12 residues in the CDR3. CDR3 loop: CASRSTGQGAFF. The CDR3 DNA reads TGTGCCAGCAGATCGACAGGGCAAGGAGCTTTCTTT.

J is TRBJ2-7 and V is TRBV9; 7 nucleotides match TRBD2. The germline CDR1 and CDR2 sequences are SGDLS and YYNGEE. CDR3 length equals 16 residues. Trimming removed 4 bases from V and 7 bases from J; junction bases left unmatched: 17. The CDR3 bases are TGTGCCAGCAGCCCAGGGAGGGTCCCCCCATCGGAGGAGCAGTACTTC. Amino acids: CASSPGRVPPSEEQYF.

The genes are TRBV5-6 and TRBJ1-5; D not certain. Germline lookup yields CDR1 SGHDT and CDR2 YYEEEE. V lost 2 bases and J 7 bases, leaving 10 bases between the germline ends. CDR3 length: 13 residues. CDR3 amino acids: CASSFGVGQPQHF. The CDR3 bases are TGTGCCAGCAGCTTTGGGGTGGGGCAGCCCCAGCATTTT.

The chain carries TRBV28 and TRBJ1-2; TRBD1 might be the D (5 bases). V lost 9 bases, J lost 8 bases, and 13 bases lay in between. The CDR3 totals 11 residues. The germline V gene has CDR1 MDHEN and CDR2 SYDVKM. The CDR3 bases are TGTGCCAGAGGGGAAGGGGAAGGCTACACCTTC. It specifies CARGEGEGYTF.

The chain uses TRBV9 and TRBJ2-7; D perhaps matches TRBD1 (6 bases). Germline assignment: CDR1 SGDLS and CDR2 YYNGEE. The CDR3 contains 14 residues. The V and J ends lost 4 bases and 5 bases respectively, with 16 bases between them. This CDR3 is CASSLYLGGDEQYF. Here the CDR3 DNA reads TGTGCCAGCAGCCTTTACCTAGGGGGAGACGAGCAGTACTTC.

This clone occurred a few times. The chain is built from TRBV19 and TRBJ1-3, with no clear D. The CDR3 runs 14 residues. From germline, CDR1 is LNHDA and CDR2 SQIVND (reference sequence). The V and J ends lost 1 base and 0 bases respectively, with 4 bases between them. The CDR3 is CASSIGVSGNTIYF. The CDR3 bases are TGTGCCAGTAGTATAGGCGTCTCTGGAAACACCATATATTTT.

V gene TRBV7-2 combines with J gene TRBJ1-3, with 8 bases matching TRBD1. After removal of 3 bases from V and 7 bases from J, the junction contained 2 bases not matched to a gene. CDR3 size: 13 residues. Per germline, CDR1 SGHTA and CDR2 FQGNSA. The CDR3 region is CASSFGQGNTIYF. The CDR3 DNA sequence: TGTGCCAGCAGCTTTGGACAGGGTAACACCATATATTTT.

The chain employs TRBV6-6 and TRBJ1-5, with D hard to call. V lost 7 bases and J lost 7, with 20 bases in between. Germline V lookup: CDR1 MNHNY, CDR2 SVGAGI (reference sequence). The CDR3 consists of 15 residues. The CDR3 DNA reads TGTGCCAGCACACACTCAAAGGAGGCGGAACAGCCCCAGCATTTT. Translating gives CASTHSKEAEQPQHF.

The J gene is TRBJ2-2, the V gene TRBV27, with unresolved D. Germline V gives CDR1 MNHEY, CDR2 SMNVEV (reference sequence). This CDR3 region has 17 residues. Deletions cut 3 bases from V and 1 base from J, with 15 bases between. The CDR3 coding sequence is TGTGCCAGCAGTTTGAGGCCGGCACTACGGAACACCGGGGAGCTGTTTTTT. It translates to CASSLRPALRNTGELFF.

This chain joins TRBV30 and TRBJ1-3, with 8 positions matching TRBD1. Germline V gives CDR1 GTSNPN, CDR2 SVGIG (reference sequence). V gave up 2 bases and J gave up 4 bases; unmatched junction bases: 10. The CDR3 extends over 16 amino acids. CDR3 in amino acids: CAWSLDRVATGNTIYF. The DNA for the CDR3 is TGTGCCTGGAGTTTGGACAGGGTGGCGACGGGAAACACCATATATTTT. Complete variable domain (other parts from reference TRBV30 and TRBJ1-3): SQTIHQWPATLVQPVGSPLSLECTVEGTSNPNLYWYRQAAGRGLQLLFYSVGIGQISSEVPQNLSASRPQDRQFILSSKKLLLSDSGFYLCAWSLDRVATGNTIYFGEGSWLTVV.

The rearrangement joins TRBV6-6 to TRBJ2-1; D is undetermined. Per the germline V gene, CDR1 is MNHNY and CDR2 is SVGAGI (reference sequence). The V gene lost 2 bases and the J gene lost 9 bases, with 14 bases spanning the gap. The CDR3 is 14 amino acids. CDR3 region: CASSYVVESTEQFF. The CDR3 DNA reads as TGTGCCAGCAGTTACGTGGTGGAGTCAACTGAGCAGTTCTTC.

This chain's CDR3 is CASSPTSIDEQFF. CDR3 nucleotide sequence: TGCGCCAGCAGCCCCACTAGTATTGATGAGCAGTTCTTC. This sequence joins TRBV4-1 and TRBJ2-1, with a tentative D call TRBD2 (5 bases). The CDR3 is 13 amino acids. Between the trimmed V and J ends, which lost 4 bases and 8 bases, there was a span of 12 bases. Germline V lookup: CDR1 MGHRA, CDR2 YSYEKL.